This TCR beta chain was recovered during a study of control samples from healthy donors and cancer patients. Germline lookup yields CDR1 SGHTA and CDR2 FQGNSA. This CDR3 is 13 amino acids long. V lost 3 bases to trimming and J lost 1 base, with 4 bases between them. Profiling relied on immunoSEQ multiplex PCR, and the TCRdb table lists in-frame clones only, not all of them. This table holds more than 100,000 clones, approximately 92% found once. The rearrangement uses TRBV7-2 and TRBJ1-5; the D is unclear. Material: blood. The TCR was taken from a man aged 18 to 29 in good health. The CDR3 DNA reads TGTGCCAGCAGCTTTGACAGCAATCAGCCCCAGCATTTT. Amino acids: CASSFDSNQPQHF.